This TCR beta chain was captured in a study of cytomegalovirus exposure and HLA in healthy donors. The CDR3 consists of 13 residues. CDR1 is MNHNS and CDR2 is SASEGT in the germline V gene. V was trimmed by 7 bases and J by 11 bases, leaving 18 bases between them. Use of 60 Vbeta and 13 Jbeta primers characterized the PCR. This table comes from immunoSEQ multiplex PCR, and its TCRdb copy is limited to in-frame clones, with some not included. The sample has about 260,000 clones, 84% seen once. This clone has a single count. The rearrangement uses TRBV6-1 and TRBJ1-5; no definite D call. The clonotype was recovered from a woman between 40 and 50 years old in good health and CMV-seropositive. Sample: PBMCs. The CDR3 DNA reads TGTGCCAGCATGGCGATGGGAGGTGGGGCCCAGCATTTT. Amino acids: CASMAMGGGAQHF.